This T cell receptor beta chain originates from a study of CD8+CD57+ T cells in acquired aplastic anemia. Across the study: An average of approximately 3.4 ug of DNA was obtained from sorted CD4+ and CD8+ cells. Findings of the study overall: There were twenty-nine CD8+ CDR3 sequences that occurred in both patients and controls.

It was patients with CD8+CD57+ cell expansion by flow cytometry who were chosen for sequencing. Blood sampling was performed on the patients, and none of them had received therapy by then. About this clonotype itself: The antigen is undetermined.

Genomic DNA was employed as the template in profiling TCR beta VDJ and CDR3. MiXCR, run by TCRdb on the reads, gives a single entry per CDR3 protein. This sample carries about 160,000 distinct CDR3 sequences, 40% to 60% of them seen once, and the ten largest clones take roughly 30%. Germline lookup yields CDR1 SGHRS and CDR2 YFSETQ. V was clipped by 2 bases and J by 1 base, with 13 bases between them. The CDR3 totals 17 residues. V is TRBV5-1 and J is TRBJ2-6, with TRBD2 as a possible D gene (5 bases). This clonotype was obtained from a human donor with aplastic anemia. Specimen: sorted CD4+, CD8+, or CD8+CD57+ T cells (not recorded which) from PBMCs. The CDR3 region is CASSFGVSGSGANVLTF. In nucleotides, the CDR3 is TGCGCCAGCAGCTTTGGGGTCAGCGGTTCTGGGGCCAACGTCCTGACTTTC.